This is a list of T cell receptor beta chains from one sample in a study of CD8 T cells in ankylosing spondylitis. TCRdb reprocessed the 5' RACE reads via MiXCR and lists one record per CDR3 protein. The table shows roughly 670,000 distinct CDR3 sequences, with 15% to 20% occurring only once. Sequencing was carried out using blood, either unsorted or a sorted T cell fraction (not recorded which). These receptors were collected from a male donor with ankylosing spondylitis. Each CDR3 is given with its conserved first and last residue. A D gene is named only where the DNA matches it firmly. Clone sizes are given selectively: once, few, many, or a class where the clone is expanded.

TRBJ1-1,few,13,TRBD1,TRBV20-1,CSASTTGGTEAFF,TGCAGTGCTAGTACCACAGGGGGCACTGAAGCTTTCTTT
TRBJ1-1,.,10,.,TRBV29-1,CSVENTEAFF,TGCAGCGTTGAGAACACTGAAGCTTTCTTT
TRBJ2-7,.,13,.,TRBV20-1,CSARDPFSYEQYF,TGCAGTGCTAGAGATCCCTTCTCCTACGAGCAGTACTTC
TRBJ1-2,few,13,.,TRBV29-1,CSVGGSSQDGYTF,TGCAGCGTTGGGGGATCCTCTCAAGATGGCTACACCTTC
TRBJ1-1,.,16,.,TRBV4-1,CASSKWGGDLNTEAFF,TGCGCCAGCAGCAAGTGGGGGGGGGACCTGAACACTGAAGCTTTCTTT
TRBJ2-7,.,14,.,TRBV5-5,CASSQSGWRYEQYF,TGTGCCAGCAGCCAATCCGGGTGGCGATACGAGCAGTACTTC
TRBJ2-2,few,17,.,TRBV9,CASSVPGDEAPTGELFF,TGTGCCAGCAGCGTCCCCGGGGACGAAGCCCCCACCGGGGAGCTGTTTTTT
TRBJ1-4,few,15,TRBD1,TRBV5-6,CASSLADREDEKLFF,TGTGCCAGCAGCTTGGCGGACAGGGAAGATGAAAAACTGTTTTTT
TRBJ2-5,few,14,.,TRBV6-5,CASSYSDQQETQYF,TGTGCCAGCAGTTACTCGGACCAACAAGAGACCCAGTACTTC
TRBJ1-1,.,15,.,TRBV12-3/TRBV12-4,CASSPLRAVNTEAFF,TGTGCCAGCAGCCCCCTCCGCGCGGTGAACACTGAAGCTTTCTTT
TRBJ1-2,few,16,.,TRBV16,CASSQSGAQGNDGYTF,TGTGCCAGCAGCCAATCGGGGGCACAGGGAAATGATGGCTACACCTTC
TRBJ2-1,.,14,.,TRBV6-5,CASSYGWRRNEQFF,TGTGCCAGCAGTTACGGGTGGCGTAGAAATGAGCAGTTCTTC
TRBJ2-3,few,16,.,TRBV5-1,CASSRRGGGMTDTQYF,TGCGCCAGCAGCCGGAGAGGGGGGGGGATGACAGATACGCAGTATTTT
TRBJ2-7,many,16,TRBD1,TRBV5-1,CASSLDGTGGSYEQYF,TGCGCCAGCAGCTTGGACGGGACAGGGGGGTCCTACGAGCAGTACTTC
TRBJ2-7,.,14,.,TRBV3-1,CASSQEVQSYEQYF,TGTGCCAGCAGCCAAGAGGTCCAATCCTACGAGCAGTACTTC
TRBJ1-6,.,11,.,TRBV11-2,CASSSLSPLHF,TGTGCCAGCAGTTCCCTATCACCCCTCCACTTT
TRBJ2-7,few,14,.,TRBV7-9,CASSKSGHGYEQYF,TGTGCCAGCAGCAAATCGGGACACGGATACGAGCAGTACTTC
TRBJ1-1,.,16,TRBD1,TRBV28,CASSYRRQGRNTEAFF,TGTGCCAGCAGCTACAGGAGACAGGGACGTAACACTGAAGCTTTCTTT
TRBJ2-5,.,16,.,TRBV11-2,CASSPVGGISWETQYF,TGTGCCAGCAGCCCAGTAGGCGGGATAAGTTGGGAGACCCAGTACTTC
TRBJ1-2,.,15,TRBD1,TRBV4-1,CASRWDRGVGYGYTF,TGCGCCAGTAGATGGGACAGGGGAGTGGGCTATGGCTACACCTTC
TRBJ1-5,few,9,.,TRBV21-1,CASTSPQHF,TGTGCCAGCACCAGTCCCCAGCATTTT
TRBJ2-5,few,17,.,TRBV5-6,CASSLFSMAGGGETQYF,TGTGCCAGCAGCTTGTTCAGTATGGCAGGAGGTGGAGAGACCCAGTACTTC
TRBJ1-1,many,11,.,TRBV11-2,CASSSLTEAFF,TGTGCCAGCAGCTCTCTCACTGAAGCTTTCTTT
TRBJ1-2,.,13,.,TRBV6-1,CASSESVGYGYTF,TGTGCCAGCAGTGAGTCTGTGGGCTATGGCTACACCTTC
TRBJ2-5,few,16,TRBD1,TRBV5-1,CASSVAGPGGAETQYF,TGCGCCAGCAGCGTTGCAGGTCCAGGGGGCGCAGAGACCCAGTACTTC
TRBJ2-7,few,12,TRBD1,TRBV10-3,CAISAAQGARDF,TGTGCCATCAGTGCGGCACAGGGGGCGCGCGACTTC
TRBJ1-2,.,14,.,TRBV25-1,CASSTGLAINGYTF,TGTGCCAGCAGTACCGGGCTTGCTATTAATGGCTACACCTTC
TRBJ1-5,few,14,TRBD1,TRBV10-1,CASSTGTGDQPQHF,TGCGCCAGCAGCACCGGGACAGGGGATCAGCCCCAGCATTTT
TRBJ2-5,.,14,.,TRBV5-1,CASSTGQLQETQYF,TGCGCCAGCAGCACCGGACAGCTCCAAGAGACCCAGTACTTC
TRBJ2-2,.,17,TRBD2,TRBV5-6,CASSLGLAGKNTGELFF,TGTGCCAGCAGCTTGGGACTAGCGGGGAAGAACACCGGGGAGCTGTTTTTT
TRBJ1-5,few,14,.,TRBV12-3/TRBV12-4,CASTPSYSNQPQHF,TGTGCCAGCACCCCATCCTATAGCAATCAGCCCCAGCATTTT
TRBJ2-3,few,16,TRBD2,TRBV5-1,CASSPTSGPSTDTQYF,TGCGCCAGCAGCCCCACTAGCGGACCTAGCACAGATACGCAGTATTTT
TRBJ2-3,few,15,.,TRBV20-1,CSATTVGAYTDTQYF,TGCAGTGCCACCACTGTGGGGGCCTACACAGATACGCAGTATTTT
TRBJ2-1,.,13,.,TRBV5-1,CASRGQAYNEQFF,TGCGCCAGCAGGGGGCAGGCTTACAATGAGCAGTTCTTC
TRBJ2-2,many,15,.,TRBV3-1,CASSQGGRFTGELFF,TGTGCCAGCAGCCAAGGTGGCAGATTCACCGGGGAGCTGTTTTTT
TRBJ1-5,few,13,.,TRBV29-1,CSVQGKGNQPQHF,TGCAGCGTGCAGGGGAAAGGCAATCAGCCCCAGCATTTT
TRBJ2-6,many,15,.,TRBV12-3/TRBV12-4,CASSFGDSGANVLTF,TGTGCCAGCAGTTTTGGGGACTCTGGGGCCAACGTCCTGACTTTC
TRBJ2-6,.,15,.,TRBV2,CASSEFGPGANVLTF,TGTGCCAGCAGTGAATTCGGGCCTGGGGCCAACGTCCTGACTTTC
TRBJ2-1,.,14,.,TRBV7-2,CASSPTASGRPTFF,TGTGCCAGCAGCCCGACGGCCTCCGGGCGGCCAACGTTCTTC
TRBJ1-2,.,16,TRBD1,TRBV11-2,CASSGDRGSLFYGYTF,TGTGCCAGCAGCGGTGACAGGGGTTCCCTATTCTATGGCTACACCTTC
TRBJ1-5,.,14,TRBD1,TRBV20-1,CSAGTEYSNQPQHF,TGCAGTGCTGGGACAGAGTATAGCAATCAGCCCCAGCATTTT
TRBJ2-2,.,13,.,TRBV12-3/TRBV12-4,CASTHRVAGELFF,TGTGCCAGCACCCACAGGGTGGCCGGGGAGCTGTTTTTT
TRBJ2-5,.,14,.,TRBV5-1,CASSSSGPQETQYF,TGCGCCAGCAGCTCCTCGGGTCCCCAAGAGACCCAGTACTTC
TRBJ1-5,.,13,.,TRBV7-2,CASSLMSGQPQHF,TGTGCCAGCAGCTTAATGTCAGGTCAGCCCCAGCATTTT
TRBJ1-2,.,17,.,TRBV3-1,CASSQGQPTYSYYGYTF,TGTGCCAGCAGCCAAGGACAGCCGACCTATTCATACTATGGCTACACCTTC
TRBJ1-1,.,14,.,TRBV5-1,CASSEDSENTEAFF,TGCGCCAGCAGCGAAGACAGCGAGAACACTGAAGCTTTCTTT